This T cell receptor beta chain was sequenced during a study of blood T cell repertoires in COVID-19. Study details: Italy, Spain and the United States were the sources of the convalescent and acute COVID-19 samples.

Trimming removed 5 bases from V and 2 bases from J; junction bases left unmatched: 7. The CDR3 runs 16 residues. Germline CDR1 SGHAT, CDR2 FQNNGV. Profiled with immunoSEQ multiplex PCR; TCRdb holds only in-frame clones, not every one. The table shows under 400,000 clones, with 85% to 90% occurring only once. Seattle researchers signed up patients amid active infection and tracked them longitudinally. This clonotype was sampled from a woman aged 25 to 45 with COVID-19, enrolled during active disease. The specimen sequenced was peripheral blood. The chain carries TRBV11-2 and TRBJ2-5, with TRBD2 identical over 11 bases. In DNA form, the CDR3 reads TGTGCCAGCAGCCGGGCCGCTAGCGGGGGGCAAGAGACCCAGTACTTC. This sequence encodes CASSRAASGGQETQYF.